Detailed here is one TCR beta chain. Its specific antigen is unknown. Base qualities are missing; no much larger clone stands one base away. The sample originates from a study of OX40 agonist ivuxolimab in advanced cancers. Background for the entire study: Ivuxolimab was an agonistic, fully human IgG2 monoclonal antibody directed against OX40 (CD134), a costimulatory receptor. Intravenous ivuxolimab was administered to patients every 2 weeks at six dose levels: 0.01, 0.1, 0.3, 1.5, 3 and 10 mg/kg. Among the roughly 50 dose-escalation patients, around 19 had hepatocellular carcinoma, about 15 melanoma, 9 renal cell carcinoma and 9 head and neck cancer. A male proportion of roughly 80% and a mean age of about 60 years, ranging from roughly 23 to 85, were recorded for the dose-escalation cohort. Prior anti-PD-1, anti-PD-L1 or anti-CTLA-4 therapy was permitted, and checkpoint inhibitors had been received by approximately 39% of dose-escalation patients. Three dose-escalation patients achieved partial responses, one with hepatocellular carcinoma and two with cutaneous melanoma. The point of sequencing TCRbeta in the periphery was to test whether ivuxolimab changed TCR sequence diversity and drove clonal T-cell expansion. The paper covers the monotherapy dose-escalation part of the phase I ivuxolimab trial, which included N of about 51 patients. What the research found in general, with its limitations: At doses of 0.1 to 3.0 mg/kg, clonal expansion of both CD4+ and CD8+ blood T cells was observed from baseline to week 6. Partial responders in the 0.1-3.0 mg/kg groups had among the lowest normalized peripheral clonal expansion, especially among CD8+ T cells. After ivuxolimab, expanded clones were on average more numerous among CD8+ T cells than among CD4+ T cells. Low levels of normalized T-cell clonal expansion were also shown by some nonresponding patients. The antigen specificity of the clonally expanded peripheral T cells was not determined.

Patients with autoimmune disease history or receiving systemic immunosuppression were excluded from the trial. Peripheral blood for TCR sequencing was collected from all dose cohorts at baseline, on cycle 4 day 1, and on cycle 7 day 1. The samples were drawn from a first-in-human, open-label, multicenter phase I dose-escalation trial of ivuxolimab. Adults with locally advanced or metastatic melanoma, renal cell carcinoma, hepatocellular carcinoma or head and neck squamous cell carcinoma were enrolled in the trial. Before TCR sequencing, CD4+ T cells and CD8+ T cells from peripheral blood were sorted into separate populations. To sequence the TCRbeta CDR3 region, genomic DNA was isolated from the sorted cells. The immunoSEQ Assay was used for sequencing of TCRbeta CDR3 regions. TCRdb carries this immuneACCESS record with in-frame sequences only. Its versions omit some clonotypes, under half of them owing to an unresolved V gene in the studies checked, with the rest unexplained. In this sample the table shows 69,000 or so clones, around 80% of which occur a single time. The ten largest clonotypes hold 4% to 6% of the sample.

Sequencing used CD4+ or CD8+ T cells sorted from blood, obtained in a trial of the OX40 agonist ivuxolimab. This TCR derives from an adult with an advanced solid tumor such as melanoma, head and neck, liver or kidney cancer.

The nucleotide sequence reads TGTGCCAGCAGCTCCTCAGGGTTCTACGACGAGCAGTACTTC. This is translated as CASSSSGFYDEQYF. The chain is assembled from TRBV5-4 and TRBJ2-7; the D gene is perhaps TRBD1, from 5 matching bases. Looking up the germline V gene (reference sequence) yields CDR1 SGHNT and CDR2 YYREEE. The CDR3 covers 14 residues, taking in both the cysteine and the phenylalanine. Of all the DNA, just the CDR3 is kept, 42 bases in frame from base 1. V lost 3 bases and J lost 5 bases; the stretch between them is 15 bases long.